The clone carrying this T cell receptor beta chain appeared many times. Its antigen is still unknown. With 3 bases clipped from V and 8 bases from J, the junction kept 9 bases outside the gene matches. In germline, CDR1 is MDHEN, CDR2 SYDVKM. This CDR3 spans 15 amino acids. This entry belongs to a study of T-cell reconstitution after alpha-beta-depleted transplantation in children. General study findings and limits: Diversity of TCRbeta at day 60 was high in some patients, arising from surviving recipient T cells and thymic progenitors. Reportedly, roughly two months post-transplant, alpha-beta T cells arose from several hundred expanded graft clones. By one year post-transplant, T-cell counts and diversity largely arose from T cells that were newly produced.

Unique molecular identifiers were incorporated during preparation of the TCRbeta library. MiXCR was run by TCRdb on the PCR reads, yielding one entry per CDR3 protein. This table has about 27,000 distinct CDR3 sequences, roughly a sixth appearing once. The chain has TRBV28 and TRBJ2-1, with 8 positions matching TRBD1. Sequences were derived from PBMCs, mostly from graft donor cells, sampled 60 days after TCRalphabeta/CD19-depleted stem cell transplant. The clonotype was recovered from a male patient under 10 years old who had a stem cell transplant for acute lymphoblastic leukemia, so the T cells may come from the graft donor. The CDR3 reads CASSLQGASEDEQFF. In DNA form, the CDR3 reads TGTGCCAGCAGTTTGCAGGGGGCGTCGGAGGATGAGCAGTTCTTC.